This is a list of T cell receptor beta chains from one sample in a study of T cell responses to AZD1222 COVID-19 vaccine. Only in-frame clones appear in the TCRdb table, and some are missing; sequencing was by immunoSEQ multiplex PCR. The sample consists of 50,000 to 55,000 clones, roughly 90% of them appearing once. This material consisted of peripheral blood, taken 28 days after the second AZD1222 dose. The receptors were sampled from an adult who received the AZD1222 COVID-19 vaccine. CDR3s include the opening cysteine and the closing phenylalanine or tryptophan.

v_call	j_call	cdr3_aa
TRBV6-5	TRBJ2-7	CASNLAGGSEQYF
TRBV5-1	TRBJ2-1	CASSLRGLAESSYNEQFF
TRBV19	TRBJ1-6	CASSRESSYNSPLHF
TRBV24-1	TRBJ1-2	CATSWGYGYTF
TRBV19	TRBJ2-1	CASSPRLAGKPHNEQFF
TRBV6-2/TRBV6-3	TRBJ2-3	CASSYTRTGDSVDTQYF
TRBV19	TRBJ2-5	CASSLEETQYF
TRBV10-3	TRBJ2-1	CAISRKGGEQFF
TRBV6-1	TRBJ1-5	CASSEVSGRGGNQPQHF
TRBV18	TRBJ2-7	CASSREQGVFYEQYF
TRBV5-4	TRBJ2-7	CASRQGLAGGNSYEQYF
TRBV29-1	TRBJ2-3	CSVELTDTQYF
TRBV6-7	TRBJ1-5	CASSYSGMIGDSNQPQHF
TRBV18	TRBJ2-5	CASSPPVQETQYF
TRBV12-3/TRBV12-4	TRBJ2-1	CASTLLSYNEQFF
TRBV6-1	TRBJ2-3	CASSEDFRLAGPSTDTQYF
TRBV19	TRBJ1-5	CASSIRTANQPQHF
TRBV9	TRBJ1-2	CASSAAGAGSEGYTF
TRBV29-1	TRBJ1-2	CSVGQGAGYGYTF
TRBV10-3	TRBJ2-5	CAISALAGTQETQYF
TRBV24-1	TRBJ2-3	CATSDFPDTQYF
TRBV28	TRBJ2-2	CASTSSRHGELFF
TRBV5-6	TRBJ2-7	CASSPGTGETWDEQYF
TRBV4-2	TRBJ1-1	CASSLGAETRGTEAFF
TRBV11-2	TRBJ2-7	CASSSLAGGYEQYF
TRBV24-1	TRBJ1-5	CATSDQSLNAGTLHF
TRBV7-3	TRBJ2-1	CASSSAGGPDNEQFF
TRBV6-6	TRBJ1-2	CASSKDPDAGYTF
TRBV11-2	TRBJ2-1	CASSLVGQMGYDEQFF
TRBV10-3	TRBJ2-1	CAISESTSGGYNEQFF
TRBV29-1	TRBJ2-5	CSVYGQGLGSRETQYF
TRBV7-8	TRBJ1-2	CASSLVGNSNYGYTF
TRBV5-1	TRBJ2-1	CASSLTGGLRQFF
TRBV3-1/TRBV3-2	TRBJ2-1	CASSQDRTSGYNEQFF
TRBV6-2/TRBV6-3	TRBJ1-5	CASSPQNQPQHF
TRBV28	TRBJ2-7	CASGRPTLEQYF
TRBV24-1	TRBJ2-1	CATSDASESSYNEQFF
TRBV6-2/TRBV6-3	TRBJ2-4	CASSYGGPAGAKNIQYF
TRBV6-5	TRBJ2-7	CASRAYNPSAEQYF
TRBV19	TRBJ2-7	CASIHDRERVKSEQYF